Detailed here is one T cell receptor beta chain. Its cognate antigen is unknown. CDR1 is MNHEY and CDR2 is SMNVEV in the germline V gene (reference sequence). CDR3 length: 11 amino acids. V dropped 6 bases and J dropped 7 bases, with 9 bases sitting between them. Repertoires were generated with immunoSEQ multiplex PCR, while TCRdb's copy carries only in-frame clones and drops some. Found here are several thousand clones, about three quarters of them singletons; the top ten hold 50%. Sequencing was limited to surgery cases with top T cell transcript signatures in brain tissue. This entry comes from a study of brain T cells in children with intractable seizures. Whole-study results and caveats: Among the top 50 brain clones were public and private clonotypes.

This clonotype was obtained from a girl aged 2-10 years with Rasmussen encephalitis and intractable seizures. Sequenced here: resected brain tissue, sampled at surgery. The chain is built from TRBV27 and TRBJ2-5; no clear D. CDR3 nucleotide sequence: TGTGCCAGCAGCCGGTCCGGGACCCAGTACTTC. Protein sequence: CASSRSGTQYF.